This T cell receptor beta chain was obtained from a study of T cell repertoires in cytomegalovirus infection. In TCRdb, the reads were re-called with MiXCR into one record per CDR3 protein. The sample has 740,000 or so distinct CDR3 sequences, roughly 36% seen once; the top ten hold 2.8%. Germline V gene data show CDR1 as SGHNT and CDR2 as YYREEE (reference sequence). V was trimmed by 0 bases and J by 7 bases, leaving 19 bases between them. The CDR3 length is 16 residues. This chain joins TRBV5-4 and TRBJ2-5; D tentatively reads TRBD1 or TRBD2 (5 bases each). The sequence came from a human donor in good health (CMV status not recorded). Some clones in this sample may be carry-over from other donors' samples. The sample comprised PBMCs. The DNA of the CDR3 is TGTGCCAGCAGCTTGGCCCGGGACGGTCTATCAGGGACCCAGTACTTC. Encoded protein: CASSLARDGLSGTQYF.